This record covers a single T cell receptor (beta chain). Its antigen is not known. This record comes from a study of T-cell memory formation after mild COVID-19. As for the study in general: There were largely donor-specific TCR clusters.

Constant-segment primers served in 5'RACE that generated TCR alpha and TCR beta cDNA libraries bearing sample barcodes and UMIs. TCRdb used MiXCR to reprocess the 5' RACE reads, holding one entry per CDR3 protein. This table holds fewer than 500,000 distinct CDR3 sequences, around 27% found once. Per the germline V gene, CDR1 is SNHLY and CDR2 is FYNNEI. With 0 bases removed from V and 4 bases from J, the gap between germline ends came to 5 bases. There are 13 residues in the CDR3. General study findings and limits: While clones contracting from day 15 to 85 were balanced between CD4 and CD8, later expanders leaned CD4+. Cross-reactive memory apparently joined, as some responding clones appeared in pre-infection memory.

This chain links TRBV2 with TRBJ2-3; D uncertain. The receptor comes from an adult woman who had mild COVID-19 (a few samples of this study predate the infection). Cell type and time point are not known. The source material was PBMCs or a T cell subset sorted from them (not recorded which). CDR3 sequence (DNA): TGTGCCAGCAGTGAAGCTAGGGCAGATACGCAGTATTTT. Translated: CASSEARADTQYF. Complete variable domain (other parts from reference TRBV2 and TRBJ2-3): EPEVTQTPSHQVTQMGQEVILRCVPISNHLYFYWYRQILGQKVEFLVSFYNNEISEKSEIFDDQFSVERPDGSNFTLKIRSTKLEDSAMYFCASSEARADTQYFGPGTRLTVL.